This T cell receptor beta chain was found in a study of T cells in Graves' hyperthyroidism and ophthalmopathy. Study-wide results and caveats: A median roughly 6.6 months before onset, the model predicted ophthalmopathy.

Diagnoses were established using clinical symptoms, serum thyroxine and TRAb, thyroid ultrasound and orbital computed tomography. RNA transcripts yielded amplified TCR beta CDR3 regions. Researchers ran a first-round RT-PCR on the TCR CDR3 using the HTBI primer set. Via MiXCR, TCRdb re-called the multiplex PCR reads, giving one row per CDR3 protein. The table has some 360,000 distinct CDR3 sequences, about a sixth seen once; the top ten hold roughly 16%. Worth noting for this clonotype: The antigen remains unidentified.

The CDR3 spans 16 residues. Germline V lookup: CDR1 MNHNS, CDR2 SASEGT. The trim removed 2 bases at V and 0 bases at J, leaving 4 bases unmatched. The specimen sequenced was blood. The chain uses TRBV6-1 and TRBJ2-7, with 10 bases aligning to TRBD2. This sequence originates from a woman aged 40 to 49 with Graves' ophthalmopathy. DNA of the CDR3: TGTGCCAGCAGTGAACTACTAGCGGGATACTCCTACGAGCAGTACTTC. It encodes CASSELLAGYSYEQYF.